The text below deals with one T cell receptor (beta chain). One end of the junction fails to match germline, which may point to a read error. This entry belongs to a study of blood T cell repertoires in COVID-19. The repertoire was sequenced with immunoSEQ multiplex PCR; TCRdb's copy has only in-frame clones and lacks some. Of 150,000 or so clones listed, roughly 83% were seen once; the top ten hold about 5%. The Seattle site enrolled patients during active infection and followed them longitudinally. CDR1 and CDR2 from the germline V gene are KGHDR and SFDVKD. This CDR3 region has 12 residues. The sample was peripheral blood. The receptor was isolated from a woman aged 65 to 85 with COVID-19, enrolled during active disease. The gene calls are TRBV24-1 and TRBJ2-7; D unclear. This chain's CDR3 is CATSDFSHEQYF. The DNA of the CDR3 is TGTGCCACCAGTGATTTCTCCCACGAGCAGTACTTC.